These 30 T cell receptor beta chains share one sample of origin, sequenced in a study of blood T cell repertoires in COVID-19. Assay used: immunoSEQ multiplex PCR; TCRdb lists only in-frame clones, some missing. The sample carries around 310,000 clones, roughly 91% recorded once. Sequencing used PBMCs or T cells enriched from blood (not recorded which). The origin of the receptors is a woman aged 25 to 39 who had recovered from COVID-19.

The chain couples TRBV30 to TRBJ2-1; 10 nucleotides align to TRBD2. Germline V gene lookup returns CDR1 GTSNPN and CDR2 SVGIG (reference sequence). Trimming at V came to 1 base and at J to 8 bases, leaving 14 bases not matched to a gene. The length of the CDR3 is 17 residues. The CDR3 coding sequence is TGTGCCTGGAGTGCACTCCCGGCTAGCGGGAGTTACTATGAGCAGTTCTTC. This codes for CAWSALPASGSYYEQFF.

This clone was recorded only once. The chain recombines TRBV7-9 with TRBJ1-2; no reliable D call. The CDR3 is 14 amino acids. Trimming left V 0 bases short and J 4 bases short, with 9 bases between. CDR1 SEHNR and CDR2 FQNEAQ come from the germline V gene (reference sequence). The CDR3 sequence: CASSLAVGFYGYTF. The CDR3 region has the DNA TGTGCCAGCAGCTTAGCGGTGGGCTTCTATGGCTACACCTTC. Full variable domain (rest looked up from reference TRBV7-9 and TRBJ1-2): DTGVSQNPRHKITKRGQNVTFRCDPISEHNRLYWYRQTLGQGPEFLTYFQNEAQLEKSRLLSDRFSAERPKGSFSTLEIQRTEQGDSAMYLCASSLAVGFYGYTFGSGTRLTVV.

V usage is TRBV30 and J usage is TRBJ2-7, with TRBD1 identical over 7 bases. Germline lookup yields CDR1 GTSNPN and CDR2 SVGIG (reference sequence). This CDR3 is built from 14 residues. With 1 base clipped from V and 3 bases from J, the junction kept 6 bases outside the gene matches. The CDR3 nucleotides are TGTGCCTGGAGTGGACAGGGCCAAAACTACGAGCAGTACTTC. Translated: CAWSGQGQNYEQYF.

This chain connects TRBV6-5 to TRBJ2-7; D remains unclear. CDR1 is MNHEY, CDR2 SVGAGI, per germline. Between the trimmed V and J ends, which lost 8 bases and 7 bases, there was a span of 12 bases. This CDR3 comprises 11 residues. CDR3 sequence: CASRTVWEQYF. The DNA for the CDR3 is TGTGCCAGCCGAACGGTATGGGAGCAGTACTTC.

The chain recombines TRBV19 with TRBJ2-5; 9 bases agree with TRBD2. Germline V gene data show CDR1 as LNHDA and CDR2 as SQIVND (reference sequence). With V trimmed by 4 bases and J by 1 base, 7 bases remained unmatched. This CDR3 is 16 amino acids long. The CDR3 protein is CASSTERGVTQETQYF. Here the CDR3 DNA reads TGTGCCAGTAGTACGGAGCGGGGGGTTACCCAAGAGACCCAGTACTTC.

This clone was seen more than once but under ten times. The genes are TRBV6-2 or TRBV6-3 and TRBJ1-6; TRBD1 might be the D (6 bases). Germline V gene lookup returns CDR1 MNHEY and CDR2 SVGEGT. Trimming left V 6 bases short and J 7 bases short, with 10 bases between. The CDR3 length is 13 residues. The CDR3 coding sequence is TGTGCCAGCAGCTGGGGGACAAATTCACCCCTCCACTTT. Its translation is CASSWGTNSPLHF.

CDR3 nucleotide sequence: TGCGCCAGCAGAACTAGTTTGAATGAGCAGTTCTTC. Protein: CASRTSLNEQFF. J is TRBJ2-1 and V is TRBV5-1; possible D gene TRBD2, 5 bases. CDR1 and CDR2 from the germline V gene are SGHRS and YFSETQ. There are 12 residues in the CDR3. V was pared by 5 bases and J by 7 bases, with 10 bases between.

The gene calls are TRBV4-1 and TRBJ2-7, with D tentatively TRBD1 (5 bases). CDR1 MGHRA and CDR2 YSYEKL come from the germline V gene. The CDR3 is made up of 15 amino acids. V was shortened by 0 bases and J by 2 bases, with 11 bases between the two germline ends. The CDR3 DNA sequence: TGCGCCAGCAGCCAAGAAAGACAGAGTACCTACGAGCAGTACTTC. The encoded protein is CASSQERQSTYEQYF.

The rearrangement joins TRBV12-3 or TRBV12-4 to TRBJ1-2; no clear D gene. V was shortened by 4 bases and J by 8 bases, with 11 bases between the two germline ends. The CDR3 has 12 amino acids. The CDR3 loop is CASSSGSWGYTF. CDR3 sequence (DNA): TGTGCCAGCAGTTCGGGATCTTGGGGCTACACCTTC.

The CDR3 sequence is CASSSPGQGADQTGELFF. The CDR3 nucleotides are TGTGCCAGCAGCTCCCCGGGACAGGGGGCGGATCAAACCGGGGAGCTGTTTTTT. V is TRBV7-9 and J is TRBJ2-2; 12 positions match TRBD1. From germline, CDR1 is SEHNR and CDR2 FQNEAQ (reference sequence). The J segment lost 5 bases and the V segment lost 4 bases, leaving 11 bases of the junction unmatched. CDR3 length: 18 residues.

V is TRBV3-1 (or the pseudogene TRBV3-2) and J is TRBJ2-3, with 12 nucleotides matching TRBD2. The CDR3 runs to 16 residues. The trim removed 6 bases at V and 10 bases at J, leaving 14 bases unmatched. The V gene's germline CDR1 is LGHDT and CDR2 YNNKEL (reference sequence). Here the CDR3 DNA reads TGTGCCAGCAGTTTCGGGACTAGCGGGCCAAAGATCCCGCAGTATTTT. Translation: CASSFGTSGPKIPQYF.

The CDR3, as DNA: TGTGCCAGCTCATCATCCGGGACAGGCTTCTCCTACGAGCAGTACTTC. Translated: CASSSSGTGFSYEQYF. The V call is TRBV18, the J call TRBJ2-7; 8 bases agree with TRBD1. With V trimmed by 5 bases and J by 0 bases, 9 bases remained unmatched. This CDR3 is 16 amino acids long. In germline, CDR1 is KGHSH, CDR2 LQKENI.

This clone was found once. The gene calls are TRBV12-3 or TRBV12-4 and TRBJ1-1; D not resolved. Trimming shortened V by 3 bases and J by 4 bases, and 6 bases separated the two germline ends. The CDR3 runs to 12 residues. The CDR3 nucleotides read TGTGCCAGCAGTTTTTATCTCACTGAAGCTTTCTTT. Amino acids: CASSFYLTEAFF.

The gene calls are TRBV5-1 and TRBJ2-7; 10 positions agree with TRBD1. CDR1 SGHRS and CDR2 YFSETQ come from the germline V gene. CDR3 length equals 15 residues. Unmatched junction bases numbered 10, after V lost 4 bases and J lost 6 bases. Written as DNA, the CDR3 is TGCGCCAGCAGCCACGGGACAGGGGCAACACTCGAGCAGTACTTC. Its protein product is CASSHGTGATLEQYF.

The chain employs TRBV28 and TRBJ1-1; 7 nucleotides align to TRBD1. The CDR3 spans 18 residues. J was trimmed by 0 bases and V by 3 bases; bases with no gene match: 13. Germline values: CDR1 MDHEN, CDR2 SYDVKM. This CDR3 is CASSLSNRGPTMNTEAFF. The CDR3 DNA is TGTGCCAGCAGTTTGTCTAACAGGGGCCCTACGATGAACACTGAAGCTTTCTTT.

This clone has just one count. The chain joins TRBV2 to TRBJ2-7; 14 bases match TRBD2. With 5 bases clipped from V and 6 bases from J, the junction kept 12 bases outside the gene matches. CDR1 and CDR2 from the germline V gene are SNHLY and FYNNEI. This CDR3 region has 17 residues. The DNA of the CDR3 is TGTGCCAGCAGTAAACTTGGGACTAGCGGGAGTGCGGGCGAGCAGTACTTC. This codes for CASSKLGTSGSAGEQYF.

This chain uses TRBV28 with TRBJ2-3, with D maybe TRBD2 (6 bases). CDR3 size: 14 residues. The germline CDR1 and CDR2 sequences are MDHEN and SYDVKM. The germline V and J ends were trimmed by 5 bases and 1 base, with 10 bases remaining between them. The CDR3 is CASSPLAGTDTQYF. In DNA, the CDR3 is TGTGCCAGCAGTCCCTTAGCGGGCACAGATACGCAGTATTTT.

The chain has TRBV27 and TRBJ1-2, with a tentative D call TRBD1 (5 bases). This CDR3 region has 13 residues. Trimming took 2 bases from V and 7 from J, leaving 11 bases between them. Germline CDR1 is MNHEY and CDR2 is SMNVEV (reference sequence). The CDR3, as DNA: TGTGCCAGCAGTTTACAGGGTGCAGTTGGCTACACCTTC. Its translation is CASSLQGAVGYTF.

The V and J genes are TRBV7-2 and TRBJ1-5, with 8 bases lining up with TRBD1. The CDR3 totals 15 residues. Germline V lookup: CDR1 SGHTA, CDR2 FQGNSA. The trim removed 2 bases at V and 7 bases at J, leaving 7 bases unmatched. This CDR3 reads CASSLQTGVDQPQHF. The CDR3 coding sequence is TGTGCCAGCAGCTTACAGACAGGGGTCGACCAGCCCCAGCATTTT. The whole variable domain, filled in from reference TRBV7-2 and TRBJ1-5, reads GAGVSQSPSNKVTEKGKDVELRCDPISGHTALYWYRQSLGQGLEFLIYFQGNSAPDKSGLPSDRFSAERTGGSVSTLTIQRTQQEDSAVYLCASSLQTGVDQPQHFGDGTRLSIL.

The chain uses TRBV5-4 and TRBJ2-1; D unresolved. The V and J ends lost 1 base and 6 bases respectively, with 17 bases between them. This CDR3 has 16 residues. Per germline, CDR1 SGHNT and CDR2 YYREEE (reference sequence). The DNA for the CDR3 is TGTGCCAGCAGCTTGAGTTCTGTTCGGTCCGGCAATGAGCAGTTCTTC. This translates into CASSLSSVRSGNEQFF.

The CDR3 DNA is TGTGCCACCAGTGAGTCAGGGGGTCGGCAAGAGACCCAGTACTTC. Translated: CATSESGGRQETQYF. The V gene is TRBV24-1, the J gene TRBJ2-5, with TRBD1 matching 7 bases. The CDR3 runs 15 residues. CDR1 and CDR2 from the germline V gene are KGHDR and SFDVKD. The V and J ends lost 4 bases and 2 bases, in that order; junction bases with no gene match: 6.

The genes are TRBV30 and TRBJ1-1; D remains ambiguous. The CDR3 covers 11 residues. V lost 1 base to trimming and J lost 7 bases, with 7 bases between them. In germline, CDR1 is GTSNPN, CDR2 SVGIG (reference sequence). CDR3 in amino acids: CAWSARVEAFF. CDR3 in DNA: TGTGCCTGGAGTGCTCGTGTTGAAGCTTTCTTT. Drawing the rest from reference TRBV30 and TRBJ1-1, the complete variable domain is SQTIHQWPATLVQPVGSPLSLECTVEGTSNPNLYWYRQAAGRGLQLLFYSVGIGQISSEVPQNLSASRPQDRQFILSSKKLLLSDSGFYLCAWSARVEAFFGQGTRLTVV.

The chain recombines TRBV30 with TRBJ1-5; D might be TRBD1 (6 bases). This CDR3 comprises 13 residues. Per the germline V gene, CDR1 is GTSNPN and CDR2 is SVGIG (reference sequence). V shed 4 bases and J shed 7 bases, with 14 bases lying between them. For the CDR3, the DNA is TGTGCCTGGAAGGGTCCAGGGGCACAGCCCCAGCATTTT. It specifies CAWKGPGAQPQHF.

This sequence joins TRBV20-1 and TRBJ2-3, with D hard to call. V shed 4 bases and J shed 8 bases, with 7 bases lying between them. Germline CDR1 DFQATT, CDR2 SNEGSKA (reference sequence). This CDR3 region has 10 residues. CDR3 sequence reads: CSAKAGTQYF. As DNA, the CDR3 is TGCAGTGCTAAAGCCGGTACGCAGTATTTT.

This clone has just one count. The chain recombines TRBV11-2 with TRBJ2-7; 9 bases are a match to TRBD1. V trimming: 5 bases; J trimming: 3 bases; junction bases outside the gene matches: 11. The CDR3 covers 16 residues. CDR1 is SGHAT, CDR2 FQNNGV, per germline. CDR3 sequence (DNA): TGTGCCAGCAGCACCATCACAGGGGGCGTTGGCTACGAGCAGTACTTC. Residues: CASSTITGGVGYEQYF.

V is TRBV21-1 and J is TRBJ2-7; the table calls TRBD1, which could not be checked here. TRBV21-1 is noted as a pseudogene. The CDR3 loop spans 15 amino acids. The DNA of the CDR3 is TGTGCCAGCAGCAAAGGGGACAGAAAGATCTACGAGCAGTACTTC. This gives the protein CASSKGDRKIYEQYF.

This sequence joins TRBV5-1 and TRBJ2-7, with D maybe TRBD1 (5 bases). With 7 bases removed from V and 4 bases from J, the gap between germline ends came to 18 bases. There are 14 residues in the CDR3. CDR1 and CDR2 (germline): SGHRS, YFSETQ. The chain's CDR3 is CASAEGVPGYEQYF. The CDR3 nucleotides are TGCGCCAGCGCGGAAGGGGTTCCTGGGTACGAGCAGTACTTC.

The rearrangement links TRBV6-5 to TRBJ1-2; D not resolved. The germline V gene encodes CDR1 MNHEY and CDR2 SVGAGI. This CDR3 has 14 residues. Trimming took 6 bases from V and 3 from J, leaving 14 bases between them. The chain's CDR3 is CASSQYPTDYGYTF. The CDR3 coding sequence is TGTGCCAGCAGCCAATATCCCACAGACTATGGCTACACCTTC.

The chain links TRBV10-3 to TRBJ2-7, with 8 bases aligning to TRBD1. This CDR3 contains 12 residues. Trimming removed 6 bases from V and 5 bases from J; junction bases left unmatched: 3. Looked up from germline, CDR1 is ENHRY and CDR2 is SYGVKD. The CDR3, as DNA: TGTGCCATCAGAATGACAGGGGACGAGCAGTACTTC. Translated: CAIRMTGDEQYF.

The V call is TRBV11-1, the J call TRBJ1-5, with D perhaps TRBD1 (6 bases). The CDR3 totals 13 residues. Trimming shortened V by 4 bases and J by 5 bases, and 9 bases separated the two germline ends. CDR1 and CDR2 (germline): SGHAT, FQDESV (reference sequence). Here the CDR3 reads CASSWTDDQPQHF. The CDR3 nucleotides are TGTGCCAGCAGCTGGACAGACGATCAGCCCCAGCATTTT.